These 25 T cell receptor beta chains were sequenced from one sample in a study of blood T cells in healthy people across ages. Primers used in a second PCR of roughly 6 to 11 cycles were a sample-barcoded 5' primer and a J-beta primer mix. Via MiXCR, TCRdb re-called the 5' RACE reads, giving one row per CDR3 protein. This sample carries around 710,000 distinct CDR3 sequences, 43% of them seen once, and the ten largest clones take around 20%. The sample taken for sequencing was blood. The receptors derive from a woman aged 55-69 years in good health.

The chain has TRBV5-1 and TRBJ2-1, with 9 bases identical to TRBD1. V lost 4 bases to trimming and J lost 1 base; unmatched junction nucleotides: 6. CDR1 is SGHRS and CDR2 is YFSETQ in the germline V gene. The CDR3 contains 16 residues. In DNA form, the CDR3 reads TGCGCCAGCAGCGGTGGGACAGGGTGGTCCTACAATGAGCAGTTCTTC. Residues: CASSGGTGWSYNEQFF.

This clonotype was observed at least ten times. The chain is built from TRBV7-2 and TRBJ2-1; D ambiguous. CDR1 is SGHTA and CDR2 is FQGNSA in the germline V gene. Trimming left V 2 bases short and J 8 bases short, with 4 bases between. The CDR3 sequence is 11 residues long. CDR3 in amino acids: CASSLSYEQFF. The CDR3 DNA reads TGTGCCAGCAGCTTATCCTATGAGCAGTTCTTC. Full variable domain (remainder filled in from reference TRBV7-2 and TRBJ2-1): GAGVSQSPSNKVTEKGKDVELRCDPISGHTALYWYRQSLGQGLEFLIYFQGNSAPDKSGLPSDRFSAERTGGSVSTLTIQRTQQEDSAVYLCASSLSYEQFFGPGTRLTVL.

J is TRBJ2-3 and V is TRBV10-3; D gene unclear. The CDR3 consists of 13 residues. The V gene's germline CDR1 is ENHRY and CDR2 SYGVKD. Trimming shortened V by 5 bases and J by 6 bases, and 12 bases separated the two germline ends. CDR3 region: CAISRAIEDTQYF. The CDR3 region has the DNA TGTGCCATCAGTAGGGCTATCGAGGATACGCAGTATTTT.

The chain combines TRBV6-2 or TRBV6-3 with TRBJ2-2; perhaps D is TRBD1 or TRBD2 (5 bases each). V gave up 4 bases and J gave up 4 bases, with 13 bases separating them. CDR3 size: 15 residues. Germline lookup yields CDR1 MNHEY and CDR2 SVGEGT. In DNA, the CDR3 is TGTGCCAGCAGTTCATGGGGGATTGGCACCGGGGAGCTGTTTTTT. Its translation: CASSSWGIGTGELFF.

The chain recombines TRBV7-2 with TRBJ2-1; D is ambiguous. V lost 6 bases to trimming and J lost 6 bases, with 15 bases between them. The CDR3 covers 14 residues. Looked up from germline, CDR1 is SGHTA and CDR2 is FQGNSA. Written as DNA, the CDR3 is TGTGCCAGCAGGTCCCCCCCTCTTTCCAATGAGCAGTTCTTC. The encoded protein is CASRSPPLSNEQFF. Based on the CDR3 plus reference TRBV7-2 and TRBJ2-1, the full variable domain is GAGVSQSPSNKVTEKGKDVELRCDPISGHTALYWYRQSLGQGLEFLIYFQGNSAPDKSGLPSDRFSAERTGGSVSTLTIQRTQQEDSAVYLCASRSPPLSNEQFFGPGTRLTVL.

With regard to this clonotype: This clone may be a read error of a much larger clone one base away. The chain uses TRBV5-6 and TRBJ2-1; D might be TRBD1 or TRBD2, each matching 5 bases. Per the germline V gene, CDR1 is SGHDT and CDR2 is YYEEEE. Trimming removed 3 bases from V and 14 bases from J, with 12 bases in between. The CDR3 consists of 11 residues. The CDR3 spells CASSCRREKFF. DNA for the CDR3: TGTGCCAGCAGCTGTCGCAGGGAGAAGTTCTTC. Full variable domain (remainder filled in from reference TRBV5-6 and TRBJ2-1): DAGVTQSPTHLIKTRGQQVTLRCSPKSGHDTVSWYQQALGQGPQFIFQYYEEEERQRGNFPDRFSGHQFPNYSSELNVNALLLGDSALYLCASSCRREKFFGPGTRLTVL.

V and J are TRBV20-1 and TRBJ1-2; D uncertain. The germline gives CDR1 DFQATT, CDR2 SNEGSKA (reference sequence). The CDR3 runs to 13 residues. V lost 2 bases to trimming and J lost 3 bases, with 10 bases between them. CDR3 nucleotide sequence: TGCAGTGCTAGATCCGGTCAAGACTATGGCTACACCTTC. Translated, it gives CSARSGQDYGYTF.

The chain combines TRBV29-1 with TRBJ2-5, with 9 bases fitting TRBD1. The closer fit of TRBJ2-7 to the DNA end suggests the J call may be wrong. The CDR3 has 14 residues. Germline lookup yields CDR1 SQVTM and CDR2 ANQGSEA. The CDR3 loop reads CSVEGSDRGFEQYF. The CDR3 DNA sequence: TGCAGCGTTGAAGGATCTGACAGGGGGTTCGAGCAGTACTTC.

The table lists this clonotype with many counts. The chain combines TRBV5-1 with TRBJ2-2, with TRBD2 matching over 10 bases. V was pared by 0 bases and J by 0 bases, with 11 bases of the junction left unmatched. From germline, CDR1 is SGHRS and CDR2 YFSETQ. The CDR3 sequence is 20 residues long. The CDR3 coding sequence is TGCGCCAGCAGCTTGGCCGGGCTAGCGGGGGCCACAACGAACACCGGGGAGCTGTTTTTT. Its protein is CASSLAGLAGATTNTGELFF.

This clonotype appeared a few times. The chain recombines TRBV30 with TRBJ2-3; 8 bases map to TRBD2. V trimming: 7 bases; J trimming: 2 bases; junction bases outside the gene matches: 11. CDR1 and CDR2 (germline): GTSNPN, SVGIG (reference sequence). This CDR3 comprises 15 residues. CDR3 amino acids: CALDGGSGATDTQYF. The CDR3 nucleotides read TGTGCCTTGGACGGCGGTAGCGGGGCCACAGATACGCAGTATTTT.

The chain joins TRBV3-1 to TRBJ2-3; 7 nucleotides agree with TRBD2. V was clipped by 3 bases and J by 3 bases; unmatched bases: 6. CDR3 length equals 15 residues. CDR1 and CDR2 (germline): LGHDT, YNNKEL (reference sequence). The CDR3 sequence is CASSQSSGPTDTQYF. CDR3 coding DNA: TGTGCCAGCAGCCAGAGTAGCGGGCCTACAGATACGCAGTATTTT.

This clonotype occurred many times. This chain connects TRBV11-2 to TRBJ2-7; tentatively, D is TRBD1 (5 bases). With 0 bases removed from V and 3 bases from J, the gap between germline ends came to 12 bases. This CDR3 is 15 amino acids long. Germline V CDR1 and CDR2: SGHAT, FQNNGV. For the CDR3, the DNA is TGTGCCAGCAGCTTAGATCGAGACAGAGACTACGAGCAGTACTTC. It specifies CASSLDRDRDYEQYF.

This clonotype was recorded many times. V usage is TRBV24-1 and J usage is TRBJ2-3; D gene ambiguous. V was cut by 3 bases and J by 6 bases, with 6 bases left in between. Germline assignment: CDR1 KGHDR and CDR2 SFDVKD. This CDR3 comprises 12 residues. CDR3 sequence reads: CATSDRVDTQYF. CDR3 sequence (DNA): TGTGCCACCAGTGATCGTGTGGATACGCAGTATTTT.

The CDR3 spells CASSGQTDSYGYTF. The CDR3 coding sequence is TGTGCCAGCAGTGGGCAGACAGACAGCTATGGCTACACCTTC. This chain connects TRBV25-1 to TRBJ1-2; a possible D gene is TRBD1 (5 bases). V was cut by 4 bases and J by 4 bases, with 13 bases left in between. Germline V lookup: CDR1 MGHDK, CDR2 SYGVNS. CDR3 length: 14 residues.

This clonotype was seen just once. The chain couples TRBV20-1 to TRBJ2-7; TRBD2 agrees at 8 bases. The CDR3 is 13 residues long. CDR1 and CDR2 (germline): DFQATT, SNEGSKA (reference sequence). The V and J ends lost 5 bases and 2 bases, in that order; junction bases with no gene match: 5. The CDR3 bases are TGCAGTGCTCAAGCGGGAGAGACCTACGAGCAGTACTTC. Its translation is CSAQAGETYEQYF.

The CDR3 here is CSVSLASTVQAFF. The DNA for the CDR3 is TGCAGTGTCTCACTGGCATCCACCGTCCAAGCTTTCTTT. The chain combines TRBV20-1 with TRBJ1-1; no firm D call. Germline V CDR1 and CDR2: DFQATT, SNEGSKA (reference sequence). This CDR3 has 13 residues. Trimming removed 7 bases at V and 9 bases at J, with 21 bases between.

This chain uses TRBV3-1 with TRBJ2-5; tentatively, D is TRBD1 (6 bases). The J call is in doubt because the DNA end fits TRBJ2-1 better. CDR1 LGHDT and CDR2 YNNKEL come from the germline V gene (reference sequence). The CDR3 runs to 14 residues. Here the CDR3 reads CASSFGTIQETQFF. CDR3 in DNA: TGTGCCAGCAGCTTCGGGACAATCCAAGAGACCCAGTTCTTC.

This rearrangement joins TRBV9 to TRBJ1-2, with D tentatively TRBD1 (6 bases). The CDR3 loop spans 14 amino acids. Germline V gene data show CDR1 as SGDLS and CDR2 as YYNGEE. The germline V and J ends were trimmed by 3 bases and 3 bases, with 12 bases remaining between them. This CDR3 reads CASSALGHHYGYTF. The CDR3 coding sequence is TGTGCCAGCAGCGCCTTGGGACATCACTATGGCTACACCTTC. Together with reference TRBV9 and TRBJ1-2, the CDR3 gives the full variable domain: DSGVTQTPKHLITATGQRVTLRCSPRSGDLSVYWYQQSLDQGLQFLIQYYNGEERAKGNILERFSAQQFPDLHSELNLSSLELGDSALYFCASSALGHHYGYTFGSGTRLTVV.

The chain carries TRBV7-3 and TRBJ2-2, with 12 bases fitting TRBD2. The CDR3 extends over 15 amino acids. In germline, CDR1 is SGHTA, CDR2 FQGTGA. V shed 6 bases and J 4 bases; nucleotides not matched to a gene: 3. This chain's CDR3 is CASSWGLAGTGELFF. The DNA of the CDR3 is TGTGCCAGCAGTTGGGGACTAGCGGGCACCGGGGAGCTGTTTTTT.

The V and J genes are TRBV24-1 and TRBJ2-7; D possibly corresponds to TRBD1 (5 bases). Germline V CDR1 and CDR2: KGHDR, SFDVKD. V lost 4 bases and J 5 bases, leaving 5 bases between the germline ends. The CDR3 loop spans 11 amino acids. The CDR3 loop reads CATSEGDEQYF. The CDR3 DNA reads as TGTGCCACCAGTGAAGGGGACGAGCAGTACTTC.

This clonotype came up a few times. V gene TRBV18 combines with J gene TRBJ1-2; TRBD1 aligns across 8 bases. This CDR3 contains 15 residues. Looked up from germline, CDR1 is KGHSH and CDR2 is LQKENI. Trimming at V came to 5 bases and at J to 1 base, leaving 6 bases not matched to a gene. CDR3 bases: TGTGCCAGCTCAACCGACAGGGGCCTTAACTATGGCTACACCTTC. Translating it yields CASSTDRGLNYGYTF.

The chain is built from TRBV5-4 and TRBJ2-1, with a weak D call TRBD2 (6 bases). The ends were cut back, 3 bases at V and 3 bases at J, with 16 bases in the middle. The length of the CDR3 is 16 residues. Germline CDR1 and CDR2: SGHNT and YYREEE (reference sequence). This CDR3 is CASSSGDSRGYNEQFF. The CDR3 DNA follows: TGTGCCAGCAGCTCGGGGGACTCCCGGGGCTACAATGAGCAGTTCTTC. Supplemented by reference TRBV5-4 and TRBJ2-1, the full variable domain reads ETGVTQSPTHLIKTRGQQVTLRCSSQSGHNTVSWYQQALGQGPQFIFQYYREEENGRGNFPPRFSGLQFPNYSSELNVNALELDDSALYLCASSSGDSRGYNEQFFGPGTRLTVL.

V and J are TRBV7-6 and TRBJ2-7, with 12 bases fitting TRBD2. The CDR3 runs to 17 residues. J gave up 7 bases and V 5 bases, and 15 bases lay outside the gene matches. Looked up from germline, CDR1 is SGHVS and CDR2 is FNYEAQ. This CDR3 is CASSHRLAGVLNNEQYF. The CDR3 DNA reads TGTGCCAGCAGCCATCGACTAGCGGGAGTGCTGAACAATGAGCAGTACTTC. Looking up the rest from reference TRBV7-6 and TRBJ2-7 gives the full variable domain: GAGVSQSPRYKVTKRGQDVALRCDPISGHVSLYWYRQALGQGPEFLTYFNYEAQQDKSGLPNDRFSAERPEGSISTLTIQRTEQRDSAMYRCASSHRLAGVLNNEQYFGPGTRLTVT.

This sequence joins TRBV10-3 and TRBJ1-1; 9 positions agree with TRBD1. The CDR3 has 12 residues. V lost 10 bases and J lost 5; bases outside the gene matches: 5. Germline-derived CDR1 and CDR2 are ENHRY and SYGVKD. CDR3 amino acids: CATWTGATEAFF. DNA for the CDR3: TGTGCCACTTGGACAGGGGCAACTGAAGCTTTCTTT.

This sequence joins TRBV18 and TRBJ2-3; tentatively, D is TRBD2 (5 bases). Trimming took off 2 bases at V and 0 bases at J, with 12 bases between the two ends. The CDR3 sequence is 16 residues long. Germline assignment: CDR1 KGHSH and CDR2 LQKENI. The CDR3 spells CASSPWGDASTDTQYF. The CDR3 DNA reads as TGTGCCAGCTCACCATGGGGAGATGCTAGCACAGATACGCAGTATTTT.